A few counts support the clone carrying this TCR beta chain. The antigen is undetermined. This sample is drawn from a study of beta chain features in type 1 diabetes. Study-wide results and limits: In comparison with healthy donors, patients had naive, central memory and Treg TCRB repertoires that appeared more similar. Significant though moderate, a shortening of TCRB CDR3s appeared in all four CD4+ subsets of Type 1 diabetes patients.

cDNA synthesis used the whole RNA isolate, giving expressed TCRB sequences. Here immunoSEQ multiplex PCR was the method, and the copy in TCRdb shows in-frame clones only, minus some. Of around 340,000 clones in the sample, roughly a fifth were seen once. The CDR3 contains 18 residues. Germline lookup yields CDR1 LNHNV and CDR2 YYDKDF (reference sequence). With 0 bases clipped from V and 0 bases from J, the junction kept 8 bases outside the gene matches. The TCR originated in a woman under 30 in good health. Sequencing was carried out using naive CD4+ T cells from blood. This chain connects TRBV15 to TRBJ2-3, with 8 bases aligning to TRBD2. CDR3 region: CATSREALAGTSTDTQYF. For the CDR3, the DNA is TGTGCCACCAGCAGAGAGGCATTAGCGGGGACTAGCACAGATACGCAGTATTTT. Based on the CDR3 plus reference TRBV15 and TRBJ2-3, the full variable domain is DAMVIQNPRYQVTQFGKPVTLSCSQTLNHNVMYWYQQKSSQAPKLLFHYYDKDFNNEADTPDNFQSRRPNTSFCFLDIRSPGLGDTAMYLCATSREALAGTSTDTQYFGPGTRLTVL.